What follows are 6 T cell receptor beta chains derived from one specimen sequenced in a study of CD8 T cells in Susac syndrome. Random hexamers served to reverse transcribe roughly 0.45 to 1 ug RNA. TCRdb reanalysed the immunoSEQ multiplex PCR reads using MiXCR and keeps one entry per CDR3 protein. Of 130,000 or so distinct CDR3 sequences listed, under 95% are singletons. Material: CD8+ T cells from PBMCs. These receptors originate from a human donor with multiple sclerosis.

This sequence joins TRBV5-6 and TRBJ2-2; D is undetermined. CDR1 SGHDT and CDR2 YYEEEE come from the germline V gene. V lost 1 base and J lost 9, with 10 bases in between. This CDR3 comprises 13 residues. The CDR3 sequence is CASSLQIGRELFF. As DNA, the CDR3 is TGTGCCAGCAGCTTGCAGATCGGGCGGGAGCTGTTTTTT.

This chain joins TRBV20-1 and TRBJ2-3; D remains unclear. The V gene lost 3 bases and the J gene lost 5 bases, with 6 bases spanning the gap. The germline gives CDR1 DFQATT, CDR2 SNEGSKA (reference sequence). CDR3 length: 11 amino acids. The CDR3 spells CSASLEDTQYF. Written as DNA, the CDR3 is TGCAGTGCTAGTCTTGAAGATACGCAGTATTTT.

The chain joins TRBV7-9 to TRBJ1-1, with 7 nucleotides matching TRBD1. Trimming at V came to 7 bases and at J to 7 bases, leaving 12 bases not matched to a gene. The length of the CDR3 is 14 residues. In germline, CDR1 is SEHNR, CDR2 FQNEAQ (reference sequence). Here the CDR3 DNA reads TGTGCCAGCAACAGAGCTGGGACAGCCGGTGAAGCTTTCTTT. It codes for CASNRAGTAGEAFF.

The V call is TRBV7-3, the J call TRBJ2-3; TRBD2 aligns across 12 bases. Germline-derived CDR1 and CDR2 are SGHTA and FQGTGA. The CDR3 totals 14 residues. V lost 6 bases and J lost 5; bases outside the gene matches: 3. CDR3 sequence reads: CASSPLAGGDTQYF. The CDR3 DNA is TGTGCCAGCAGTCCACTAGCGGGAGGAGATACGCAGTATTTT. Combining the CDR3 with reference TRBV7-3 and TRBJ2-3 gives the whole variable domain GAGVSQTPSNKVTEKGKYVELRCDPISGHTALYWYRQSLGQGPEFLIYFQGTGAADDSGLPNDRFFAVRPEGSVSTLKIQRTERGDSAVYLCASSPLAGGDTQYFGPGTRLTVL.

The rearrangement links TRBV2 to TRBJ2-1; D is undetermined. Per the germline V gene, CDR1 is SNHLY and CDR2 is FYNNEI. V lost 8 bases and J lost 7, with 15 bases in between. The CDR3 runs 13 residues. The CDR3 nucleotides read TGTGCCAGCGAGCCTTTAGTAATAAATGAGCAGTTCTTC. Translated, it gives CASEPLVINEQFF.

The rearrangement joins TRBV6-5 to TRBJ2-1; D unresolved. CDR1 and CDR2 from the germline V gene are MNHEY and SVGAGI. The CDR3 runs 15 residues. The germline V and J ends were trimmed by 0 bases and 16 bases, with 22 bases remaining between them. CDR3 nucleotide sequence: TGTGCCAGCAGTTACTCGATAGGGTCCAGTGCCCTCCTATTCTTC. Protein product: CASSYSIGSSALLFF.